This T cell receptor (beta chain) was obtained from a study of chemoradiotherapy in HPV16-positive cancers. With 6 bases removed from V and 7 bases from J, the gap between germline ends came to 13 bases. The CDR3 spans 13 residues. The germline V gene encodes CDR1 SGHTA and CDR2 FQGTGA. The data were produced by immunoSEQ multiplex PCR, yet TCRdb's version contains in-frame clones alone and is incomplete. The data show under 70,000 clones, roughly nine tenths seen once. The source was blood, collected from a patient who underwent chemoradiotherapy. This chain connects TRBV7-3 to TRBJ2-1, with a possible D match to TRBD2 (5 bases). The receptor comes from a human donor with HPV-associated anogenital cancer. The CDR3 loop is CASSSNAGNEQFF. DNA of the CDR3: TGTGCCAGCAGTTCGAACGCGGGTAATGAGCAGTTCTTC. The whole variable domain, filled in from reference TRBV7-3 and TRBJ2-1, reads GAGVSQTPSNKVTEKGKYVELRCDPISGHTALYWYRQSLGQGPEFLIYFQGTGAADDSGLPNDRFFAVRPEGSVSTLKIQRTERGDSAVYLCASSSNAGNEQFFGPGTRLTVL.